The sequence of this T cell receptor (beta chain) was determined in a study of blood T cell repertoires in COVID-19. Study context: Acute and convalescent COVID-19 samples came from the United States, Italy and Spain. The cDNA or gDNA used as material had been derived from T cells, B-cell-depleted T cells, or PBMCs.

Authors' methods: From reference gene primer amplification, estimates of nucleated cell counts were derived. TCRdb's copy holds only in-frame clones and misses some; the assay was immunoSEQ multiplex PCR. V, J and clone size derive from that table, while D and trimming were established from the DNA sequence. The data hold about 260,000 clones, with more than 75% observed a single time. The Seattle patients, enrolled during active infection, were followed longitudinally. Trimming removed 6 bases from V and 10 bases from J, with 16 bases in between. CDR3 length: 14 residues. Germline CDR1 reads SGHVS; CDR2 reads FQNEAQ.

V usage is TRBV7-8 and J usage is TRBJ1-6; maybe TRBD1 (6 bases). The sequenced material came from peripheral blood. The TCR originated in a woman aged 60 to 75 with COVID-19, enrolled during active disease. CDR3 residues: CASRTGTRGSPLHF. CDR3 bases: TGTGCCAGCAGGACCGGGACAAGGGGGTCACCCCTCCACTTT.